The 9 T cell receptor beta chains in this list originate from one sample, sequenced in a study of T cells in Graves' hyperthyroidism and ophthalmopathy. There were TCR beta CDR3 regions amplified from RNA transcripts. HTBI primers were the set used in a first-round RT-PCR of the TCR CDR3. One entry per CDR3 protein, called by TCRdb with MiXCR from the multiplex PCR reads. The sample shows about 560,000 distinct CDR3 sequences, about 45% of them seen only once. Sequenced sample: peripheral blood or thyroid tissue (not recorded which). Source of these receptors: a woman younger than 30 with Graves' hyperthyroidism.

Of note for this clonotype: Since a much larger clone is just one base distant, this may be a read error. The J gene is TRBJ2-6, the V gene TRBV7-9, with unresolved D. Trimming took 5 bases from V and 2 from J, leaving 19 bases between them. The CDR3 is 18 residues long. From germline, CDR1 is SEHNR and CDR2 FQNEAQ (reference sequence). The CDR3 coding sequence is TGTGCCAGCAGCCGCATACCCTCCCCGCCCGCTGGGGCCAACGTCCTGACTTTC. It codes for CASSRIPSPPAGANVLTF. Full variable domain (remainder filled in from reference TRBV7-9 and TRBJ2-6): DTGVSQNPRHKITKRGQNVTFRCDPISEHNRLYWYRQTLGQGPEFLTYFQNEAQLEKSRLLSDRFSAERPKGSFSTLEIQRTEQGDSAMYLCASSRIPSPPAGANVLTFGAGSRLTVL.

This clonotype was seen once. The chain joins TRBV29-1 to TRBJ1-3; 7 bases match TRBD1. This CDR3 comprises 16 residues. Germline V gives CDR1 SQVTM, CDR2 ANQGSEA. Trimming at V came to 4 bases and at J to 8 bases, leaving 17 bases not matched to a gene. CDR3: CSVVVGDRAAGYTIYF. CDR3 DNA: TGCAGCGTTGTGGTGGGAGACAGGGCGGCTGGCTACACCATATATTTT. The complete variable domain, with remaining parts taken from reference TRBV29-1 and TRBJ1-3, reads SAVISQKPSRDICQRGTSLTIQCQVDSQVTMMFWYRQQPGQSLTLIATANQGSEATYESGFVIDKFPISRPNLTFSTLTVSNMSPEDSSIYLCSVVVGDRAAGYTIYFGEGSWLTVV.

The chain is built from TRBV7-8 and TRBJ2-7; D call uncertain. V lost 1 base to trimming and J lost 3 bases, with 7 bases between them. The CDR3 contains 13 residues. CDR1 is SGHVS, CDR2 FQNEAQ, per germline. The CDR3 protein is CASSLGELYEQYF. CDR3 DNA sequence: TGTGCCAGCAGCTTAGGGGAACTCTACGAGCAGTACTTC.

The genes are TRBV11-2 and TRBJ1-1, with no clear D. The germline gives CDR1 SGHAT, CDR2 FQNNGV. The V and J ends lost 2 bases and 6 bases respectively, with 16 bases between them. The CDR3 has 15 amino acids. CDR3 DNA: TGTGCCAGCAGCTTAATGGCCAAAGGGATCGCTGAAGCTTTCTTT. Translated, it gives CASSLMAKGIAEAFF. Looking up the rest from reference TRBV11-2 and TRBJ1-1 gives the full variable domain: EAGVAQSPRYKIIEKRQSVAFWCNPISGHATLYWYQQILGQGPKLLIQFQNNGVVDDSQLPKDRFSAERLKGVDSTLKIQPAKLEDSAVYLCASSLMAKGIAEAFFGQGTRLTVV.

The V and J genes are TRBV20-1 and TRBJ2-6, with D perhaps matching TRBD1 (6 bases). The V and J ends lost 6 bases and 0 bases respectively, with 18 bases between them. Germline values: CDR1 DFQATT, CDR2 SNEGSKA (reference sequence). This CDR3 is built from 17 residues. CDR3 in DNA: TGCAGTGCGTACGGACAGTCGGGCGGCTCTGGGGCCAACGTCCTGACTTTC. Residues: CSAYGQSGGSGANVLTF.

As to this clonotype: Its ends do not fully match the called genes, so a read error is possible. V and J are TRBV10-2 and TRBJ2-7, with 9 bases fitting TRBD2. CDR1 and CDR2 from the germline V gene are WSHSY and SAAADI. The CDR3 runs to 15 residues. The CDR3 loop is CASSYIGTSIYEQYF. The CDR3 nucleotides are TGTGCCAGCAGTTACATTGGGACTAGCATCTACGAGCAGTACTTC.

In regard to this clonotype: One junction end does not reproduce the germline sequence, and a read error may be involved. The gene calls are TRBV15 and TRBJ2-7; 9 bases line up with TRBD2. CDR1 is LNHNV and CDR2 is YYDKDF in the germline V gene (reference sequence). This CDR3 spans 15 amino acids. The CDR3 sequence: CASSSTRREGYEQYF. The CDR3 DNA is TGTGCCAGCAGCTCAACCAGGCGGGAGGGGTACGAGCAGTACTTC. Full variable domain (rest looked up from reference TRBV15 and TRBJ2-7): DAMVIQNPRYQVTQFGKPVTLSCSQTLNHNVMYWYQQKSSQAPKLLFHYYDKDFNNEADTPDNFQSRRPNTSFCFLDIRSPGLGDTAMYLCASSSTRREGYEQYFGPGTRLTVT.

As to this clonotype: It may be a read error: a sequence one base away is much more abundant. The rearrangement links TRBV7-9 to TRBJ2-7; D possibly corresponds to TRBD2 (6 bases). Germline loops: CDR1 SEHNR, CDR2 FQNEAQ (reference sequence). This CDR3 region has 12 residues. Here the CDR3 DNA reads TGTGCCGGCAGCTTCATAGCGGACGAGCAGTACTTC. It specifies CAGSFIADEQYF.

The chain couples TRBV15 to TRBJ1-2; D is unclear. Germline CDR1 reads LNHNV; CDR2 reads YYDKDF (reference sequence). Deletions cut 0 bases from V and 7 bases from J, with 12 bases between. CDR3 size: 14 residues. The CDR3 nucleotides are TGTGCCACCAGCAGAGATCGCGGTAGGGCTGGCTACACCTTC. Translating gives CATSRDRGRAGYTF. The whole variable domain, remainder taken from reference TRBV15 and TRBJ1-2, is DAMVIQNPRYQVTQFGKPVTLSCSQTLNHNVMYWYQQKSSQAPKLLFHYYDKDFNNEADTPDNFQSRRPNTSFCFLDIRSPGLGDTAMYLCATSRDRGRAGYTFGSGTRLTVV.